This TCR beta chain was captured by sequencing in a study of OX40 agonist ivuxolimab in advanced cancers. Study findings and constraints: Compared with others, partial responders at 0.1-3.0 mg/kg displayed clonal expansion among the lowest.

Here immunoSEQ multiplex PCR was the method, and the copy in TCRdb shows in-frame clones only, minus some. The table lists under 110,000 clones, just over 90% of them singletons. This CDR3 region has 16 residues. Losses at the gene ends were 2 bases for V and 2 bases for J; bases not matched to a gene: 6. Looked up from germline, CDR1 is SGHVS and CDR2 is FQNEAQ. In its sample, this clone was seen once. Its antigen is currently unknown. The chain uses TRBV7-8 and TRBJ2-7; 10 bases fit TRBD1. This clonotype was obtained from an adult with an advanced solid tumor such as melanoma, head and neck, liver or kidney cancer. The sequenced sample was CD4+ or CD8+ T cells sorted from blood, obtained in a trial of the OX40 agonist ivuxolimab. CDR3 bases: TGTGCCAGCAGCTTAAGGGAAGGACAGGGGGCCTACGAGCAGTACTTC. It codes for CASSLREGQGAYEQYF.